The present T cell receptor beta chain was sequenced within a study of blood T cell repertoires in COVID-19. Libraries were prepared by immunoSEQ multiplex PCR; TCRdb keeps only in-frame clonotypes and omits some of them. The repertoire holds 200,000 to 300,000 clones, with about 87% as singletons. The CDR3 runs to 15 residues. V gave up 2 bases and J gave up 2 bases, with 10 bases separating them. Germline-derived CDR1 and CDR2 are WNHNN and SYGVQD (reference sequence). The sequence came from a woman younger than 45 with COVID-19, enrolled during active disease. The sequencing input was peripheral blood. J is TRBJ2-1 and V is TRBV10-1; D unclear. CDR3 nucleotide sequence: TGCGCCAGCAGTGAGGGCGGATCAGCCTACAATGAGCAGTTCTTC. It translates to CASSEGGSAYNEQFF.